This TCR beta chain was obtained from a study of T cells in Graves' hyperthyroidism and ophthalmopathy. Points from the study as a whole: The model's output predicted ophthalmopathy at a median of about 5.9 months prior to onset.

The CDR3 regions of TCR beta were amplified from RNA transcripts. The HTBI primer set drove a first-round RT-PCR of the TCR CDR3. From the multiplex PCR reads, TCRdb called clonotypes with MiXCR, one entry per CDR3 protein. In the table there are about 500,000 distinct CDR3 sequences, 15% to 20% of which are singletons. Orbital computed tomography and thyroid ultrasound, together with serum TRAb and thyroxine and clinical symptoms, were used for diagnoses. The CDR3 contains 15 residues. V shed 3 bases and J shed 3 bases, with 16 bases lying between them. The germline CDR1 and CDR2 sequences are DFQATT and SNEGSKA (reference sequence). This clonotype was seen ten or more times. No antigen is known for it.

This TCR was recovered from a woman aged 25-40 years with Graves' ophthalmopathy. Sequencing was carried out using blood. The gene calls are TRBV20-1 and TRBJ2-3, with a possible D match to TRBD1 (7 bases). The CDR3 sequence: CSASRGTAGTDTQYF. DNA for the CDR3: TGCAGTGCTAGCCGCGGGACAGCAGGTACAGATACGCAGTATTTT.